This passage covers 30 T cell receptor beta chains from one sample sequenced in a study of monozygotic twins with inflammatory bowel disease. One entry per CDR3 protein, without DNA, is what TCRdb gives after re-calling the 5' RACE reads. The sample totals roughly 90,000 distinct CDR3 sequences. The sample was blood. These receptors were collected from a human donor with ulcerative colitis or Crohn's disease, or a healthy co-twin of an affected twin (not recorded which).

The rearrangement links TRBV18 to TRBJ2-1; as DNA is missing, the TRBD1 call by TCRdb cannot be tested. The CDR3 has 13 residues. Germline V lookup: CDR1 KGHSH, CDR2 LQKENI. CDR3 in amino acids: CASSSDSENEQFF.

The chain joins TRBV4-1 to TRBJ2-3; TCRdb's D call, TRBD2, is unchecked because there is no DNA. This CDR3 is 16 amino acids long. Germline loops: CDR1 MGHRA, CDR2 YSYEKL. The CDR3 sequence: CASSQVRAVSTDTQYF.

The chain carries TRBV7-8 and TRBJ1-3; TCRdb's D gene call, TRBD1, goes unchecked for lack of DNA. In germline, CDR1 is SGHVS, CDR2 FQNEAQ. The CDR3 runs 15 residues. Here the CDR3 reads CASSLALGGADTIYF. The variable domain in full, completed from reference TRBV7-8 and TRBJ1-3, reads GAGVSQSPRYKVAKRGQDVALRCDPISGHVSLFWYQQALGQGPEFLTYFQNEAQLDKSGLPSDRFFAERPEGSVSTLKIQRTQQEDSAVYLCASSLALGGADTIYFGEGSWLTVV.

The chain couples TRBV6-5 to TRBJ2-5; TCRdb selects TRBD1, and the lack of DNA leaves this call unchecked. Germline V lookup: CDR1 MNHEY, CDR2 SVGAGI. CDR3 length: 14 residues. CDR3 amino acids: CASSFEGGRETQYF.

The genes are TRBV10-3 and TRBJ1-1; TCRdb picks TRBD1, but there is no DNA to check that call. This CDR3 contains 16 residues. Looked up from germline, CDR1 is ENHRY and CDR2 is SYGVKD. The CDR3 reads CAISGPRRRMNTEAFF.

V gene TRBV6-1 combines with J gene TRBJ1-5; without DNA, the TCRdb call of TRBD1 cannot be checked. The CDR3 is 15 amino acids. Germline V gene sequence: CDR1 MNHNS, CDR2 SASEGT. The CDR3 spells CASSRGGEPNQPQHF.

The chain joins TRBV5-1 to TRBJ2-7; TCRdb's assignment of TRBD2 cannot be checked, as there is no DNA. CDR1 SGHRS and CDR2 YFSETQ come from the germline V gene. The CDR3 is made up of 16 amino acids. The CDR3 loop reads CASSLETSATSYEQYF.

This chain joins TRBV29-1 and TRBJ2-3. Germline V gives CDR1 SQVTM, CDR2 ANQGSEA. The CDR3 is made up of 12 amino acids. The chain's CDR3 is CSASRRTDTQYF.

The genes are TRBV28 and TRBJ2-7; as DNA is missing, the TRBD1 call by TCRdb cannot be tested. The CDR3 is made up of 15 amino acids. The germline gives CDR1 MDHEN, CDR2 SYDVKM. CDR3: CASSPRDRTFYEQYF.

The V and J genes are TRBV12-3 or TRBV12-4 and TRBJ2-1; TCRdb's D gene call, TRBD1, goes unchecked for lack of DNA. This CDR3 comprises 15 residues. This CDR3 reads CASSPGQGSHNEQFF.

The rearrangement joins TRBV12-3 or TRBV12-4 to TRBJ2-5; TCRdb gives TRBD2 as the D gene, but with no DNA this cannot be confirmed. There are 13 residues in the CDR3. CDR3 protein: CASRGRGWETQYF.

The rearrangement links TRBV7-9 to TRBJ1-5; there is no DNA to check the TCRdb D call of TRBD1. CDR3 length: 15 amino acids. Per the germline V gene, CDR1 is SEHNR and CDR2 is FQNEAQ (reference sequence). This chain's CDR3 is CASSIDRGRNQPQHF.

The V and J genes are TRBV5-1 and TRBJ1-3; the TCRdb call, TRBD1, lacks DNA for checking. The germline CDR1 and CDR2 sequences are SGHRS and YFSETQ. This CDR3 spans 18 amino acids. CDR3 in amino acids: CASSWAYDRTSSGNTIYF.

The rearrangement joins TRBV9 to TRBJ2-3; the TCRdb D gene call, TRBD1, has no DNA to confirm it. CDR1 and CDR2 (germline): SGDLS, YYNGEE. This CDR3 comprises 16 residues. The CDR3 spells CASSVGFGGDVDTQYF.

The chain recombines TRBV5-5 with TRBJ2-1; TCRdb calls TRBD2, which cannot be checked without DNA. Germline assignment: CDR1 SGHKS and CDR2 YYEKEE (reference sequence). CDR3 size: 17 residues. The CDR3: CASSLGVRSLNYNEQFF.

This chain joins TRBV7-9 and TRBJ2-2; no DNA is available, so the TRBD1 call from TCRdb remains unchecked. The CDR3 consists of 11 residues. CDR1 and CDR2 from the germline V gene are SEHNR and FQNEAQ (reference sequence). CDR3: CASTRGGELFF.

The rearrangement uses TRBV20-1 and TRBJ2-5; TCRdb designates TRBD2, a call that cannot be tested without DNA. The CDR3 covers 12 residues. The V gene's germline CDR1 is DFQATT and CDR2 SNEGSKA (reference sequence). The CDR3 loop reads CSARALQETQYF.

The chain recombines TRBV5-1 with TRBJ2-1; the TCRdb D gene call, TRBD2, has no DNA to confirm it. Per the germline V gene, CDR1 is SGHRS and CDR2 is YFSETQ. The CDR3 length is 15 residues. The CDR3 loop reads CASSLLAGGHNEQFF.

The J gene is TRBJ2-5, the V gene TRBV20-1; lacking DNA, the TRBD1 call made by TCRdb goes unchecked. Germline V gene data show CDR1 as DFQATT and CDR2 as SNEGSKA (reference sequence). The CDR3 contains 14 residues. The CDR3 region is CSARGRGRQETQYF.

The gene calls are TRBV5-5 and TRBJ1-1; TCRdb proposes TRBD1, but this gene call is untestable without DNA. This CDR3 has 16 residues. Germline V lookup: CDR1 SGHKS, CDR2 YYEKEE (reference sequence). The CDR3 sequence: CASSSRKGARNTEAFF.

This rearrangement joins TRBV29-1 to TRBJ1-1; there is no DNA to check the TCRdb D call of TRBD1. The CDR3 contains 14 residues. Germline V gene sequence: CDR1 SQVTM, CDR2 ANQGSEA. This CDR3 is CSVAYVTGGTEAFF.

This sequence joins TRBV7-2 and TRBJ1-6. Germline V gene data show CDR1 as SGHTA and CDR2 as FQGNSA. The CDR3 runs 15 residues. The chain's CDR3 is CASSLAGVYNSPLHF.

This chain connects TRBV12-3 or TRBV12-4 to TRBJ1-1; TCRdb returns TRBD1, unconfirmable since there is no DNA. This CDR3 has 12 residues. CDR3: CATGTGDTEAFF.

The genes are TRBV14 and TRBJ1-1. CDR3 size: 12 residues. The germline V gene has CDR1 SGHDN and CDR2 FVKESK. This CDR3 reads CASGQRHTEAFF.

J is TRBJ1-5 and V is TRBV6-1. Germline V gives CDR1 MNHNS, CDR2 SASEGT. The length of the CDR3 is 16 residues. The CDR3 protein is CASSPEYQGEGQPQHF.

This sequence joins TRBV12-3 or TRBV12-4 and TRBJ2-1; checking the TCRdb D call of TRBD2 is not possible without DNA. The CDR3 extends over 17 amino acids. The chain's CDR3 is CASSRIRLLAFYNEQFF.

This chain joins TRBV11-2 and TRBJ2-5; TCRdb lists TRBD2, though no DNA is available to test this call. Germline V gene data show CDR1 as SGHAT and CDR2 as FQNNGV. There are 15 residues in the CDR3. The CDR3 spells CASSFSSRRQETQYF.

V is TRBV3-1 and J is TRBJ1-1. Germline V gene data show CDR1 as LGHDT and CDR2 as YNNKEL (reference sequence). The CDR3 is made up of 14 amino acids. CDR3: CASSQGRMNTEAFF.

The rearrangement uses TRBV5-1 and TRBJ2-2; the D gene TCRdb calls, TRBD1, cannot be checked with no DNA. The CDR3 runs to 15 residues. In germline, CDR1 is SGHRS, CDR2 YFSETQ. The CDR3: CASSYDDRDTGELFF.

The CDR3 spells CASSWPRGADNEQFF. The chain is built from TRBV5-1 and TRBJ2-1. Germline CDR1 SGHRS, CDR2 YFSETQ. The CDR3 runs to 15 residues.